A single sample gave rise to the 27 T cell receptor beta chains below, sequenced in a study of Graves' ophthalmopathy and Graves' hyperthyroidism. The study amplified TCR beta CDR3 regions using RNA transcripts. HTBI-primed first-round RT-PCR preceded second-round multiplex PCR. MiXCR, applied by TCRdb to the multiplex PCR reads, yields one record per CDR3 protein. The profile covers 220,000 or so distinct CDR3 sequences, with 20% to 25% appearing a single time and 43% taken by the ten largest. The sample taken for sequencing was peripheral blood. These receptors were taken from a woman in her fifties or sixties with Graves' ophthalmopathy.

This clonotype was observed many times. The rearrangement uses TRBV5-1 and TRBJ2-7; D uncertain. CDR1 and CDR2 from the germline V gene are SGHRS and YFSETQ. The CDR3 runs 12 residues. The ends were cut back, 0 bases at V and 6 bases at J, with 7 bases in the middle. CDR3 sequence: CASSLEVGEQYF. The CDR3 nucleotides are TGCGCCAGCAGCTTGGAAGTTGGCGAGCAGTACTTC.

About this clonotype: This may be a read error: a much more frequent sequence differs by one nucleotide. The CDR3 loop reads CASSSVGNRANYEQYF. The CDR3 DNA reads as TGTGCCAGCAGCTCGGTGGGTAACAGGGCCAACTACGAGCAGTACTTC. The rearrangement uses TRBV5-4 and TRBJ2-7; TRBD1 is a possible D gene (6 bases). The V gene lost 3 bases and the J gene lost 3 bases, with 19 bases spanning the gap. The germline gives CDR1 SGHNT, CDR2 YYREEE (reference sequence). CDR3 length equals 16 residues.

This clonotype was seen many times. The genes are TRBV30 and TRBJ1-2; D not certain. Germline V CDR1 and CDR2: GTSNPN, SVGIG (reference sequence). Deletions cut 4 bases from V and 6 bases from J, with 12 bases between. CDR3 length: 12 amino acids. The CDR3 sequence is CAWTRTDHGYTF. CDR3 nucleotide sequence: TGTGCCTGGACCAGGACGGATCATGGCTACACCTTC.

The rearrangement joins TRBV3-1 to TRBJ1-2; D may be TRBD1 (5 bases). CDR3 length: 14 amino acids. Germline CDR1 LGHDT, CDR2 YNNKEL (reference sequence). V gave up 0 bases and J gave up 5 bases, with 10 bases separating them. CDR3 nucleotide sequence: TGTGCCAGCAGCCAAGATCTGAGGGGTTATGGCTACACCTTC. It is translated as CASSQDLRGYGYTF. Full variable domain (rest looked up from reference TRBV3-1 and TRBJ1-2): DTAVSQTPKYLVTQMGNDKSIKCEQNLGHDTMYWYKQDSKKFLKIMFSYNNKELIINETVPNRFSPKSPDKAHLNLHINSLELGDSAVYFCASSQDLRGYGYTFGSGTRLTVV.

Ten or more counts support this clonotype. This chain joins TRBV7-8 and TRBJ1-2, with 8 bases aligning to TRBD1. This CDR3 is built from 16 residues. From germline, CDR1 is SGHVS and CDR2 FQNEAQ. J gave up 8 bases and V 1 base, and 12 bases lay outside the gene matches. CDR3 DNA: TGTGCCAGCAGCTTAGTAGACCCGGGACAGGAAGAGGGCTACACCTTC. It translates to CASSLVDPGQEEGYTF. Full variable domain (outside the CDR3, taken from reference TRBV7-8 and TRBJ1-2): GAGVSQSPRYKVAKRGQDVALRCDPISGHVSLFWYQQALGQGPEFLTYFQNEAQLDKSGLPSDRFFAERPEGSVSTLKIQRTQQEDSAVYLCASSLVDPGQEEGYTFGSGTRLTVV.

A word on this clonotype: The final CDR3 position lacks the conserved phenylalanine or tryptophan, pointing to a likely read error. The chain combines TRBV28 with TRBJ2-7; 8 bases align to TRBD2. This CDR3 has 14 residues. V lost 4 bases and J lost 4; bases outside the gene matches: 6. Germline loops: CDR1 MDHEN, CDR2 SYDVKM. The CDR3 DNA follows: TGTGCCAGCAGTTCCCCGGGACTAGTATACGAGCAGTACTCC. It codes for CASSSPGLVYEQYS.

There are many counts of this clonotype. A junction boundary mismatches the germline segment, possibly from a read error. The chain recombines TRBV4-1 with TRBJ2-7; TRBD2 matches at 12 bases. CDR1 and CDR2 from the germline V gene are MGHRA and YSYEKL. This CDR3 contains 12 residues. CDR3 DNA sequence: TGCGCCAGCAGCCAAAGGACTAGCGGGATTAACTTC. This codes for CASSQRTSGINF.

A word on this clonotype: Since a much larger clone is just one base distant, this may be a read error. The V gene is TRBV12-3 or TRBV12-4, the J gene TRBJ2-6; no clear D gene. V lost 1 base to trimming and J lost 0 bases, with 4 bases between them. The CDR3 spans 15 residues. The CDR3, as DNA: TGTGCCAGCAGTTTAGGGGGCTCTGGGGCCAACGTCCTGACTTTC. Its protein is CASSLGGSGANVLTF.

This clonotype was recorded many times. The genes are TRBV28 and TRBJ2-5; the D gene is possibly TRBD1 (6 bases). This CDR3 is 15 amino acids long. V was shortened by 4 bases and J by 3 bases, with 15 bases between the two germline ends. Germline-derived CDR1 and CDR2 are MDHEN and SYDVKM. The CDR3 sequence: CASSYQGRGEETQYF. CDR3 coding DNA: TGTGCCAGCAGTTATCAAGGCAGGGGTGAAGAGACCCAGTACTTC. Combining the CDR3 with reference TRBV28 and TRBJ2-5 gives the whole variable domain DVKVTQSSRYLVKRTGEKVFLECVQDMDHENMFWYRQDPGLGLRLIYFSYDVKMKEKGDIPEGYSVSREKKERFSLILESASTNQTSMYLCASSYQGRGEETQYFGPGTRLLVL.

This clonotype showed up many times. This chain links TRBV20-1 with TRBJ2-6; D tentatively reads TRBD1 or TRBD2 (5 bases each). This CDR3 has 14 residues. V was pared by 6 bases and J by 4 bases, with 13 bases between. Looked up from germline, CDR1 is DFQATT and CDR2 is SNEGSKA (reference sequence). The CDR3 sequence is CSAPRDPGANVLTF. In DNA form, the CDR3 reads TGCAGTGCGCCCAGGGACCCCGGGGCCAACGTCCTGACTTTC.

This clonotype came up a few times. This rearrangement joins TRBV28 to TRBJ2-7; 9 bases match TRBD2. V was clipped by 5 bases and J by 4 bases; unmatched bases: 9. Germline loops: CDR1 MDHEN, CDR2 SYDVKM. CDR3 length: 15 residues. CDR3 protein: CASSPAGTSWYEQYF. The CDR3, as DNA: TGTGCCAGCAGTCCCGCCGGGACTAGCTGGTACGAGCAGTACTTC.

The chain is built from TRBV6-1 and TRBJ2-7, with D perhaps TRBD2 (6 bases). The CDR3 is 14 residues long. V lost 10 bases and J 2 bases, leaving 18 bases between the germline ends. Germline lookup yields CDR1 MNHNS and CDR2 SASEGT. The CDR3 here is CATQPPGGPYEQYF. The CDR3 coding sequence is TGTGCCACGCAACCCCCCGGGGGACCCTACGAGCAGTACTTC.

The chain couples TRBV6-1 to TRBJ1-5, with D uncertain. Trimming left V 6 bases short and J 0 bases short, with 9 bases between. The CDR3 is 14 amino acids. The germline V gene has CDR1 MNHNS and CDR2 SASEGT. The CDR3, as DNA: TGTGCCAGCAGGCCAGTTTATAGCAATCAGCCCCAGCATTTT. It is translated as CASRPVYSNQPQHF.

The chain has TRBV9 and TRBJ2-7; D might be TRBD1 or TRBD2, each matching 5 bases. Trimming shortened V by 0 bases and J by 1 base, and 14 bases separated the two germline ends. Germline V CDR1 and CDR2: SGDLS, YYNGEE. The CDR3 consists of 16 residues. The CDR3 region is CASSVAPGPGSYEQYF. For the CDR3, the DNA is TGTGCCAGCAGCGTAGCGCCGGGGCCGGGGTCCTACGAGCAGTACTTC.

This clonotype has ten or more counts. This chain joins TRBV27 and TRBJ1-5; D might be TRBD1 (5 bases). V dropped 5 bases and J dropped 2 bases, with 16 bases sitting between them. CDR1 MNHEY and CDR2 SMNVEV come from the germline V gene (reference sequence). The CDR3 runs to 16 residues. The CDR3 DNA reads TGTGCCAGCAGTCCCGGGGCCTTAGATGGCAATCAGCCCCAGCATTTT. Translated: CASSPGALDGNQPQHF.

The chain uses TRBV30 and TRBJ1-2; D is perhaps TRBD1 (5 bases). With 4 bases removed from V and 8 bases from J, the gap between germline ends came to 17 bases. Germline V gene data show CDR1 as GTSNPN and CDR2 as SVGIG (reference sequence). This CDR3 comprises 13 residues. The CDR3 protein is CAWTNWGKEGYTF. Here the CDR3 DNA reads TGTGCCTGGACCAACTGGGGGAAGGAGGGCTACACCTTC.

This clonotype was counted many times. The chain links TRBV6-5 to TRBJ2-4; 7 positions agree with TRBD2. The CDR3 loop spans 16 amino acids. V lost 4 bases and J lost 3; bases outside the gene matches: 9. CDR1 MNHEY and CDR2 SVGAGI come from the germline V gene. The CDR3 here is CASSSGGRLGKNIQYF. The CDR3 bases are TGTGCCAGCAGTTCTGGCGGGAGATTAGGCAAAAACATTCAGTACTTC.

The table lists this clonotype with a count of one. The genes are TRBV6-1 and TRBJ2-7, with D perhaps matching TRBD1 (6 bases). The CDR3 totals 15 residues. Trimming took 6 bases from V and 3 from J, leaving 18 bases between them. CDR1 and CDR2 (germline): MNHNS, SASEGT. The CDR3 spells CASRNPAGTHYEQYF. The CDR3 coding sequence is TGTGCCAGCAGGAACCCAGCCGGGACACACTACGAGCAGTACTTC.

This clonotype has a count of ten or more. The CDR3: CASSDRRFSGANVLTF. The CDR3 DNA reads as TGTGCCAGCAGCGACCGGAGGTTCTCTGGGGCCAACGTCCTGACTTTC. The V gene is TRBV28, the J gene TRBJ2-6, with D possibly matching TRBD2 (5 bases). The germline gives CDR1 MDHEN, CDR2 SYDVKM. CDR3 size: 16 residues. V lost 6 bases and J 0 bases, leaving 12 bases between the germline ends.

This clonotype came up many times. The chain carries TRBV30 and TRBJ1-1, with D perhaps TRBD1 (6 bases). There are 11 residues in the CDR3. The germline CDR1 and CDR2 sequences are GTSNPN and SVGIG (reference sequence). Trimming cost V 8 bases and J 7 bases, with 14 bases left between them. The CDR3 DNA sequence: TGTGCCCTCGGTAGGGGGTTTGAAGCTTTCTTT. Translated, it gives CALGRGFEAFF.

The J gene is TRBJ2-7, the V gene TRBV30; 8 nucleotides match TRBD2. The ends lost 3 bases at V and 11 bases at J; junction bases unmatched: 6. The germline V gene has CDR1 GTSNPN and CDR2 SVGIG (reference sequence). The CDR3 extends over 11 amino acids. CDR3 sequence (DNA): TGTGCCTGGAGAGCGGGGGAACCGGAGTACTTC. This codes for CAWRAGEPEYF.

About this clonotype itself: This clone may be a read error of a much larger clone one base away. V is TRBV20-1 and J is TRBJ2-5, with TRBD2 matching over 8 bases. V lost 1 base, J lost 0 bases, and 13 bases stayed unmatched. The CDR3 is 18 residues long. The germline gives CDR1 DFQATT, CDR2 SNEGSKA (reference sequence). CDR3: CSARGAEMASGYQETQYF. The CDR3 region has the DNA TGCAGTGCTAGAGGGGCAGAGATGGCTAGCGGGTACCAAGAGACCCAGTACTTC.

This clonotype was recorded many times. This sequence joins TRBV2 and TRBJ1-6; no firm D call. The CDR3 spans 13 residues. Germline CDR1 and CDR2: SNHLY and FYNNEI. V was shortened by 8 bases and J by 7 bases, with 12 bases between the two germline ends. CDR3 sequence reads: CASVRRANSPLHF. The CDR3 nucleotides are TGTGCCAGCGTACGGCGGGCGAATTCACCCCTCCACTTT. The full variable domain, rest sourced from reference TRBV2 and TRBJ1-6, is EPEVTQTPSHQVTQMGQEVILRCVPISNHLYFYWYRQILGQKVEFLVSFYNNEISEKSEIFDDQFSVERPDGSNFTLKIRSTKLEDSAMYFCASVRRANSPLHFGNGTRLTVT.

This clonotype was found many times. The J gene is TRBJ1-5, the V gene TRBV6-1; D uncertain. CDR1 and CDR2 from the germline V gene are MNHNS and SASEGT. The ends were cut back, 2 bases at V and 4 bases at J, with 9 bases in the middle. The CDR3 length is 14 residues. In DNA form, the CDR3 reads TGTGCCAGCAGTGAAAGACAAGGGAATCAGCCCCAGCATTTT. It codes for CASSERQGNQPQHF.

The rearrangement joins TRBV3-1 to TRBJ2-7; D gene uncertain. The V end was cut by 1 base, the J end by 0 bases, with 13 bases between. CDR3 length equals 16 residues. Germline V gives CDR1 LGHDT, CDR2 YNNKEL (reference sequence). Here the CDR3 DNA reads TGTGCCAGCAGCCAAGCGGGCGTACTGAGCTCCTACGAGCAGTACTTC. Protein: CASSQAGVLSSYEQYF.

The CDR3 DNA is TGTGCCAGCAGCACTTTGCGGAACAAAGATACGCAGTATTTT. Translating gives CASSTLRNKDTQYF. The chain recombines TRBV6-1 with TRBJ2-3; no clear D gene. With 6 bases removed from V and 5 bases from J, the gap between germline ends came to 15 bases. The length of the CDR3 is 14 residues. Per germline, CDR1 MNHNS and CDR2 SASEGT.

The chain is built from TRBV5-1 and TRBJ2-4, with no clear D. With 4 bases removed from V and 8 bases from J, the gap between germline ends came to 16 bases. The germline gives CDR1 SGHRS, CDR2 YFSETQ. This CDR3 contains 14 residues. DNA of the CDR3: TGCGCCAGCAGCCCGGGTCTTAGAGGAGACATTCAGTACTTC. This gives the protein CASSPGLRGDIQYF.